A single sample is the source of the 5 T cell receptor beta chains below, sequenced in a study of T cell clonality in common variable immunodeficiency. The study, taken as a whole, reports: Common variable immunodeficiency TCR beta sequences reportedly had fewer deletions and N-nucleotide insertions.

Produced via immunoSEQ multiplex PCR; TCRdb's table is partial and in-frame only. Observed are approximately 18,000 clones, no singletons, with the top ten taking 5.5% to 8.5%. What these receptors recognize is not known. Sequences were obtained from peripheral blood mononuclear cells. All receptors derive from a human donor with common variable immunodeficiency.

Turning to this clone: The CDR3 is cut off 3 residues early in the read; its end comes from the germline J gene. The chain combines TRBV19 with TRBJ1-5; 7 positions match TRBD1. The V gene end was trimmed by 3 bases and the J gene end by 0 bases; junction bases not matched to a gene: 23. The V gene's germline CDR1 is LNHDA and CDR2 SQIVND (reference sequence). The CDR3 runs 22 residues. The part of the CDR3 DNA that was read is TGTGCCAGTAGTATCCCCGGCTACCAAGGGGGCGCGGAAGTGTATAGCAATCAGCCC. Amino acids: CASSIPGYQGGAEVYSNQP. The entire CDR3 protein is CASSIPGYQGGAEVYSNQPQHF.

Partial CDR3 DNA: TGTGCCAGCGGTGGCGGACAAAGCACAGATACG. Amino acid sequence: CASGGGQSTDT. The full CDR3 protein reads CASGGGQSTDTQYF. V gene TRBV6-1 combines with J gene TRBJ2-3, with D perhaps TRBD1 (5 bases). The read ends 3 residues shy of where the CDR3 ends; the end is completed using the germline J gene. The V end was cut by 8 bases, the J end by 0 bases, with 12 bases between. The CDR3 contains 14 residues. Germline values: CDR1 MNHNS, CDR2 SASEGT.

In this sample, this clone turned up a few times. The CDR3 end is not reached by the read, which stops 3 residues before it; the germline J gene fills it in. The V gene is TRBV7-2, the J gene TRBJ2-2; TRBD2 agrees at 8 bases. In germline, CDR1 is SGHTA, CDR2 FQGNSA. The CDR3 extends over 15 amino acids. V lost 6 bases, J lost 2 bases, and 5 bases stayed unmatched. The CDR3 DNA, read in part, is TGTGCCAGCAGAGTAGCGGGACTTAACACCGGGGAG. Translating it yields CASRVAGLNTGE. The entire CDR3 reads CASRVAGLNTGELFF.

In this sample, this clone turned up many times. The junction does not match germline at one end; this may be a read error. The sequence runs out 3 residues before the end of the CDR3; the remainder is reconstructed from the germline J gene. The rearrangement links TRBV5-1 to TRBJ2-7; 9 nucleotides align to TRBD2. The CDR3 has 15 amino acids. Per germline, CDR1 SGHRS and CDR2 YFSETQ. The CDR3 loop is CASNLGAGGVYEQYF. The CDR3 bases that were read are TGCGCCAGCAACTTGGGAGCGGGAGGCGTATACGAG.

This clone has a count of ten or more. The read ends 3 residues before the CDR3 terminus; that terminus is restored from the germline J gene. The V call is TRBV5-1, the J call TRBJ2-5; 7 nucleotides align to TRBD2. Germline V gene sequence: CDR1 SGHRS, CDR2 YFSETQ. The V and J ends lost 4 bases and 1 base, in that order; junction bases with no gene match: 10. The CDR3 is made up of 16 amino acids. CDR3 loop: CASSLSASGPQETQYF. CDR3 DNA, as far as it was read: TGCGCCAGCAGCCTCTCGGCTAGCGGACCCCAAGAGACC.